A single TCR beta chain is shown here with its context. This CDR3 comprises 15 residues. CDR1 MNHEY and CDR2 SMNVEV come from the germline V gene (reference sequence). The ends were cut back, 5 bases at V and 4 bases at J, with 18 bases in the middle. The data belong to a study of blood T cell repertoires in COVID-19. This table comes from immunoSEQ multiplex PCR, and its TCRdb copy is limited to in-frame clones, with some not included. The sample comprises some 380,000 clones, around 87% of which are singletons, and 1% to 1.5% rests with the top ten. The sequence derives from a man between 25 and 39 years old who had recovered from COVID-19. The sample taken for sequencing was PBMCs or T cells enriched from blood (not recorded which). V is TRBV27 and J is TRBJ2-7; a possible D gene is TRBD2 (7 bases). This CDR3 reads CASSTLGGRVYEQYF. The CDR3 DNA sequence: TGTGCCAGCAGTACCCTCGGGGGGCGCGTGTACGAGCAGTACTTC.